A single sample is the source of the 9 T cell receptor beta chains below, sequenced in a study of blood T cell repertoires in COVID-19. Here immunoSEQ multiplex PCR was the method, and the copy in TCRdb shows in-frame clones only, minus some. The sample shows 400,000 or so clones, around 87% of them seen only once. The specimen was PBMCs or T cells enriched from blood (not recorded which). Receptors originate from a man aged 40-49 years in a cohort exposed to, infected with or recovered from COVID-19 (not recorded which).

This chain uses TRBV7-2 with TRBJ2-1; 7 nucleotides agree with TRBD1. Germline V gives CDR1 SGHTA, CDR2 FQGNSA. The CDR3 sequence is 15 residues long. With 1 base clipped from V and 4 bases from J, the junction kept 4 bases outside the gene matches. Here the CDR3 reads CASSLGGTVYNEQFF. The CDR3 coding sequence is TGTGCCAGCAGCTTAGGGGGGACAGTATACAATGAGCAGTTCTTC.

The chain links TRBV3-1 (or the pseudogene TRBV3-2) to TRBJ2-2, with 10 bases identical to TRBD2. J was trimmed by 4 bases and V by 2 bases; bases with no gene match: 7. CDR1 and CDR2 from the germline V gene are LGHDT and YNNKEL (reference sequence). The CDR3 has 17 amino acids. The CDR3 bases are TGTGCCAGCAGCCAAAAAGGGACTAGCGTAGGCACCGGGGAGCTGTTTTTT. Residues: CASSQKGTSVGTGELFF.

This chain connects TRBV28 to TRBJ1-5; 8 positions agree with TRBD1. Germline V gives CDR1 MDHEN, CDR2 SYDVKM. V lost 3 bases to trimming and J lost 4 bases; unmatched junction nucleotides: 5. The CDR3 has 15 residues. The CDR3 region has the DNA TGTGCCAGCAGTTTCCTACAGGGGGGGAATCAGCCCCAGCATTTT. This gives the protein CASSFLQGGNQPQHF.

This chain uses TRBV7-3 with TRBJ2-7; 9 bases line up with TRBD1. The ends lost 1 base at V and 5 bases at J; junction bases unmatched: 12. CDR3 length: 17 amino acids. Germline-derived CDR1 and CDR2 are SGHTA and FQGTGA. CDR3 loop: CASSLIGPGTGRNEQYF. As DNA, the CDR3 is TGTGCCAGCAGCTTAATTGGGCCCGGGACAGGGCGTAACGAGCAGTACTTC.

The CDR3 bases are TGTGCCAGCAGGGAGAGGGACTACGAGCAGTACTTC. This translates into CASRERDYEQYF. The genes are TRBV6-5 and TRBJ2-7; tentative D call: TRBD2 (5 bases). Deletions cut 6 bases from V and 3 bases from J, with 9 bases between. The CDR3 is made up of 12 amino acids. From germline, CDR1 is MNHEY and CDR2 SVGAGI.

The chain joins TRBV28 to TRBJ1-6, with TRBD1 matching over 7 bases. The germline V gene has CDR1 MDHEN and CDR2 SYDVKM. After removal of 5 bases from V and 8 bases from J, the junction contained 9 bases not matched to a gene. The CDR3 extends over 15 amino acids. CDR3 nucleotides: TGTGCCAGCAGTCTGATGACAGGGAAAGATTCACCCCTCCACTTT. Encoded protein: CASSLMTGKDSPLHF.

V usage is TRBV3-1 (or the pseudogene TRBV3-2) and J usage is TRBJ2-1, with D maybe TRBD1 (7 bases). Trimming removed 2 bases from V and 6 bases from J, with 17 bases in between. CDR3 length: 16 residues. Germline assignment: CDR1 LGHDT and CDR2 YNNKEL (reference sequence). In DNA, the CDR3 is TGTGCCAGCAGCCAATTGTCGGCAGGGGGGACCAATGAGCAGTTCTTC. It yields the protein CASSQLSAGGTNEQFF.

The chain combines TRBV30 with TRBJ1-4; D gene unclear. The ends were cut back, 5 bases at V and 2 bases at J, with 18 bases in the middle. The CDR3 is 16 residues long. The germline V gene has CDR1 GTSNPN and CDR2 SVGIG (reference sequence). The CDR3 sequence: CAWGTPGGPTNEKLFF. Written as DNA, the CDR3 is TGTGCCTGGGGCACACCAGGAGGCCCCACTAATGAAAAACTGTTTTTT.

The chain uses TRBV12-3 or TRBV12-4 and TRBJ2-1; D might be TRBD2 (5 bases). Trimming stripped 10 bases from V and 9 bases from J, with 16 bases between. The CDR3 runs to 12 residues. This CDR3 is CAIRGFEGEQFF. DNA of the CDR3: TGTGCCATCAGAGGGTTCGAGGGTGAGCAGTTCTTC.